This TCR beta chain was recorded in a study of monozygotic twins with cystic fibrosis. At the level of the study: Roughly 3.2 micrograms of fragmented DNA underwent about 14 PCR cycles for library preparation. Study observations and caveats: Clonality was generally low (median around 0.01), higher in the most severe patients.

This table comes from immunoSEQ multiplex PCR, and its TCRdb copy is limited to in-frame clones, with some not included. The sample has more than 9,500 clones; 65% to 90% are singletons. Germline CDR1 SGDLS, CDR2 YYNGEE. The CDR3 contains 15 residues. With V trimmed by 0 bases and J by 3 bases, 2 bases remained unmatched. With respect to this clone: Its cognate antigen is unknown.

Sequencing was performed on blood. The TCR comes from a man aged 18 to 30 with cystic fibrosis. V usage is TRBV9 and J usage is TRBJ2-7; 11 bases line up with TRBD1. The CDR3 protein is CASSVVGQGDYEQYF. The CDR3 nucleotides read TGTGCCAGCAGCGTAGTGGGACAGGGGGACTACGAGCAGTACTTC.